The sequence of this TCR beta chain was determined in a study of T cells in Graves' hyperthyroidism and ophthalmopathy. The CDR3 has 16 residues. Germline assignment: CDR1 LNHNV and CDR2 YYDKDF (reference sequence). Trimming left V 2 bases short and J 0 bases short, with 13 bases between. Amplification of TCR beta CDR3 regions used RNA as the template. First-round RT-PCR of the TCR CDR3 relied on the HTBI primer set. MiXCR, run by TCRdb on the multiplex PCR reads, gives a single entry per CDR3 protein. The data show 600,000 to 700,000 distinct CDR3 sequences, just under 45% seen once. The sample holds many counts of this clonotype.

The receptor's source is an adult man with Graves' disease, either hyperthyroidism or ophthalmopathy (not recorded which). V usage is TRBV15 and J usage is TRBJ1-1; D not certain. Sequencing was done on a sample of peripheral blood or thyroid tissue (not recorded which). The CDR3 sequence: CATSRSLIGMNTEAFF. The CDR3 DNA reads TGTGCCACCAGCAGATCCCTTATTGGGATGAACACTGAAGCTTTCTTT.